This T cell receptor beta chain was retrieved from a study of blood T cell repertoires in COVID-19. This clone was detected once. Per the original methods: Scientists estimated how many nucleated cells there were by amplifying reference gene primers. The protocol was immunoSEQ multiplex PCR, while the TCRdb copy is restricted to in-frame clones and leaves out a portion. That table supplies the V and J calls and clone size; D and trimming were determined from the DNA. The repertoire has approximately 150,000 clones, approximately 84% of them found once; the top ten carry about 5.8%. CDR1 SGHDT and CDR2 YYEEEE come from the germline V gene. The CDR3 extends over 17 amino acids. J was trimmed by 4 bases and V by 4 bases; bases with no gene match: 6.

This clonotype was sampled from a woman between 40 and 55 years old with acute COVID-19. The V call is TRBV5-6, the J call TRBJ2-1; TRBD2 matches 15 bases. The sequencing input was PBMCs or T cells enriched from blood (not recorded which). Written as DNA, the CDR3 is TGTGCCAGCAGCCTGGGGGGACTAGCGGGAGGTTACAATGAGCAGTTCTTC. This codes for CASSLGGLAGGYNEQFF.